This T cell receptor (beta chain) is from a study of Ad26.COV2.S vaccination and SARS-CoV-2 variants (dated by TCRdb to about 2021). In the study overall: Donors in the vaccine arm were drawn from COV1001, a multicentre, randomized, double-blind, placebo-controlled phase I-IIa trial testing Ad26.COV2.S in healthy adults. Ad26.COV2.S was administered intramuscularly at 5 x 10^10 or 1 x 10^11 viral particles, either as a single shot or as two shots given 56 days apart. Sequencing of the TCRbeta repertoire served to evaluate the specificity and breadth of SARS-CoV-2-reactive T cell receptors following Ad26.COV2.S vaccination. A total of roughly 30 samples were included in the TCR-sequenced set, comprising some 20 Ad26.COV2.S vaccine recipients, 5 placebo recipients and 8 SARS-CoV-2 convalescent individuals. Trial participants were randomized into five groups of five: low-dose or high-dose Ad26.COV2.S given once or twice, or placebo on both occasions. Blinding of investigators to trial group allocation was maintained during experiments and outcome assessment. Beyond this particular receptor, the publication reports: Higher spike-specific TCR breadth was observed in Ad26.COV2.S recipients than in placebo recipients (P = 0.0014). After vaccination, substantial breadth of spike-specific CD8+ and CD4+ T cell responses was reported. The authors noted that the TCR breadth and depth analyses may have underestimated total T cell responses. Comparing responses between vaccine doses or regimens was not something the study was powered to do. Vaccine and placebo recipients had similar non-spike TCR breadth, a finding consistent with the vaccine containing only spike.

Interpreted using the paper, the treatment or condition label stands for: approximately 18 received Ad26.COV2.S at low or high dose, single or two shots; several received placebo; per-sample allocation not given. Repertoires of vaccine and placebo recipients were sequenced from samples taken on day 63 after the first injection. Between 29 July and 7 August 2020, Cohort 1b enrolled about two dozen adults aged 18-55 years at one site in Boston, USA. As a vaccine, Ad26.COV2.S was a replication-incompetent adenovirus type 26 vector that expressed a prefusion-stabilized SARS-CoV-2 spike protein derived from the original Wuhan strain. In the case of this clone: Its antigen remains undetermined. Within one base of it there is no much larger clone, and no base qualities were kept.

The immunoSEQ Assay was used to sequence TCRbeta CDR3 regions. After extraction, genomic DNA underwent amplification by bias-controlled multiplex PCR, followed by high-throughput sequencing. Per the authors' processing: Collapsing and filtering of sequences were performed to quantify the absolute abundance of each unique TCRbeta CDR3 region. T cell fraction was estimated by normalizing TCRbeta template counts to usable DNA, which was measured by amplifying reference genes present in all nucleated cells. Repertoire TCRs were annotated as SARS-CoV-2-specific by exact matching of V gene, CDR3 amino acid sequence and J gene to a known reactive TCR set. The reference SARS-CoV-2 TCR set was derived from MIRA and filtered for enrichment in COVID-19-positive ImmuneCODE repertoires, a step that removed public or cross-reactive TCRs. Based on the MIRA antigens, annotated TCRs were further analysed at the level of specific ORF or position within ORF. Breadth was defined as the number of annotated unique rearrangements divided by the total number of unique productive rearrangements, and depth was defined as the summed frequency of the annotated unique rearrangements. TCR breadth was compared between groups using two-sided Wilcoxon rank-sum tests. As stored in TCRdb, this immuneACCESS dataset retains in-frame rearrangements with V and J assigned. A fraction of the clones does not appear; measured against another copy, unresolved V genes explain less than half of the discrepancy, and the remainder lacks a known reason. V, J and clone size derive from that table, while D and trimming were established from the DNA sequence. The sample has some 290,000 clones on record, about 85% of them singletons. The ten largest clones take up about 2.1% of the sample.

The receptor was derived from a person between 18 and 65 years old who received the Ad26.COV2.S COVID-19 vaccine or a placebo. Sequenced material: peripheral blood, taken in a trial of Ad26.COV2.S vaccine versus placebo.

The nucleotides are TGTGCCAGCAGTTATAGCGTGGGAGAGACCCAGTACTTC. This sequence encodes CASSYSVGETQYF. Recombination joined TRBV6-5 with TRBJ2-5; perhaps TRBD2 is the D gene, with 5 bases matching. V is reduced by 3 bases and J by 4 bases, leaving a spacing of 9 bases between them. The CDR1 and CDR2 encoded by the germline V gene are MNHEY and SVGAGI. The CDR3, from cysteine to phenylalanine, totals 13 residues. This entry keeps only the CDR3 DNA: 39 bases, framed from base 1.